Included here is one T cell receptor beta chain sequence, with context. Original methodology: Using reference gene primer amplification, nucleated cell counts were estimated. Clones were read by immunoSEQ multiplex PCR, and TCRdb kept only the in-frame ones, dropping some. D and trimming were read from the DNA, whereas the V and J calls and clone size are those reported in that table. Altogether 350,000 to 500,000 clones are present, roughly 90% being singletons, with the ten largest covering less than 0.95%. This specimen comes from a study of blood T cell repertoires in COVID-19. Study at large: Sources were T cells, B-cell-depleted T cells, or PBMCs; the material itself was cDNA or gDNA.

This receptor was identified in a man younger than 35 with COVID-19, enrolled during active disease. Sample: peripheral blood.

This chain's CDR3 is CASSESSREGNIQYF. The CDR3 DNA is TGCGCCAGCAGTGAGTCGAGCAGGGAAGGAAACATTCAGTACTTC. The rearrangement uses TRBV10-1 and TRBJ2-4, with D tentatively TRBD1 (5 bases). V was trimmed by 0 bases and J by 6 bases, leaving 12 bases between them. Germline CDR1 is WNHNN and CDR2 is SYGVQD (reference sequence). The CDR3 sequence is 15 residues long.